The sample holds a few counts of the clone carrying this TCR beta chain. Germline CDR1 reads SGHRS; CDR2 reads YFSETQ. The CDR3 contains 15 residues. V dropped 2 bases and J dropped 5; count of bases not matched to a gene: 8. This specimen belongs to a study of blood T cell repertoires in COVID-19. In the study overall: Researchers got acute and convalescent COVID-19 samples from the United States, Italy and Spain. Sample material is recorded as cDNA or gDNA derived from T cells, B-cell-depleted T cells, or PBMCs.

As processed by the authors: Quantification of nucleated cells was approximated via reference gene primer amplification. Profiled with immunoSEQ multiplex PCR; TCRdb holds only in-frame clones, not every one. V and J calls plus clone size are reproduced from that table; the DNA served to infer D and trimming. The top ten hold roughly 10% of the sample, which has 200,000 to 250,000 clones, approximately 86% seen once. Enrolled during active infection, Seattle patients were then followed longitudinally. The receptor comes from a woman in her fifties or sixties with COVID-19, enrolled during active disease. This chain links TRBV5-1 with TRBJ1-2, with 8 nucleotides matching TRBD1. Sequencing input: peripheral blood. CDR3 amino acids: CASSLTGGSWYGYTF. The CDR3 DNA sequence: TGCGCCAGCAGCTTAACAGGGGGAAGTTGGTATGGCTACACCTTC. The variable domain in full, with the rest retrieved from reference TRBV5-1 and TRBJ1-2, is KAGVTQTPRYLIKTRGQQVTLSCSPISGHRSVSWYQQTPGQGLQFLFEYFSETQRNKGNFPGRFSGRQFSNSRSEMNVSTLELGDSALYLCASSLTGGSWYGYTFGSGTRLTVV.